This TCR beta chain emerged from a study of T cell changes during pregnancy in multiple sclerosis. Sequencing used immunoSEQ multiplex PCR; TCRdb keeps in-frame clones, though not all of them. The sample includes over 30,000 clones, about nine tenths seen only once; the top ten take 1.2%. CDR3 length equals 12 residues. The V gene lost 6 bases and the J gene lost 4 bases, with 9 bases spanning the gap. Germline V lookup: CDR1 LNHDA, CDR2 SQIVND (reference sequence). This clone rates as medium-sized. The clonotype was recovered from a female donor with multiple sclerosis, enrolled in a pregnancy study. Sequencing was performed on CD4+ T cells from peripheral blood mononuclear cells, taken before pregnancy. V gene TRBV19 combines with J gene TRBJ2-5; D is unresolved. CDR3 protein: CASRQSGETQYF. CDR3 bases: TGTGCCAGTAGACAGTCCGGAGAGACCCAGTACTTC.